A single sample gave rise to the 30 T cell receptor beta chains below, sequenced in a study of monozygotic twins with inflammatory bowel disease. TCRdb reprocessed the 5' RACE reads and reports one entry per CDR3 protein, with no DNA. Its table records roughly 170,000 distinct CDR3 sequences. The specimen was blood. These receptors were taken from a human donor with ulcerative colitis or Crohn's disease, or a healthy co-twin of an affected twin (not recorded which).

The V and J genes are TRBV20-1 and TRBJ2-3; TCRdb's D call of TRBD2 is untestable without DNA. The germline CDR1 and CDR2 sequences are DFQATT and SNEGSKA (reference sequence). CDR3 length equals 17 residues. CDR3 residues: CSARDGRRGGFTDTQYF.

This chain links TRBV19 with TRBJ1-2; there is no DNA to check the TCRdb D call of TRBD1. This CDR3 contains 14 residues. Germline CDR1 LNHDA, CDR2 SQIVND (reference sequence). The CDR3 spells CASFRQGPPYGYTF.

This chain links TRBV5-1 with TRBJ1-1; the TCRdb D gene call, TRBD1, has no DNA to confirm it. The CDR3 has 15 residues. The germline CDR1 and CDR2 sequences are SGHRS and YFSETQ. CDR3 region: CASSSRTVPNTEAFF.

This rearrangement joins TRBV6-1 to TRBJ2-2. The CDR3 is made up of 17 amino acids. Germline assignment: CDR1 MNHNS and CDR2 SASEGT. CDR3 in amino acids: CASSGVRWFLNTGELFF.

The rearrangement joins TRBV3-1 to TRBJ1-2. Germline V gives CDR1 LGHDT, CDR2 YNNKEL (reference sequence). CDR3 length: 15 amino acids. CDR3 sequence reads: CASRDSGTEAYGYTF.

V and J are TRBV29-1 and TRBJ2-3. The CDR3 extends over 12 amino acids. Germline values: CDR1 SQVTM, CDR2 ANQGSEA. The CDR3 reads CSVDYGADTQYF.

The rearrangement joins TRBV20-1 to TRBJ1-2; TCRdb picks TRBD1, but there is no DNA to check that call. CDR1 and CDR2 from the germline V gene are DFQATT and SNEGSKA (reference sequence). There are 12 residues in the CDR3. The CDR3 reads CSSKGTEVRYTF.

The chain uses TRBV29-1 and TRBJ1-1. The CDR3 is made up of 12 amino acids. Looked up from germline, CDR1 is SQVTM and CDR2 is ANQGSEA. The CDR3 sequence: CSVVPTVVEAFF. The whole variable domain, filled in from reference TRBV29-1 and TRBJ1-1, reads SAVISQKPSRDICQRGTSLTIQCQVDSQVTMMFWYRQQPGQSLTLIATANQGSEATYESGFVIDKFPISRPNLTFSTLTVSNMSPEDSSIYLCSVVPTVVEAFFGQGTRLTVV.

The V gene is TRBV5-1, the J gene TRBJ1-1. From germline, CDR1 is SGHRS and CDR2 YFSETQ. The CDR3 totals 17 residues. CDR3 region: CASSLAGQTIMYTEAFF.

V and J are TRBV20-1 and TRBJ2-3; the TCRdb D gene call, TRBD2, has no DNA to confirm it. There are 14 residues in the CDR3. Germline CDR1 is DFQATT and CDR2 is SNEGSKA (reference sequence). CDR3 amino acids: CSARLADPTDTQYF.

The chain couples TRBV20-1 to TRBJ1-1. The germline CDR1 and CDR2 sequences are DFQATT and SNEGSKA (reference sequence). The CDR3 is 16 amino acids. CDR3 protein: CSARDETRNRNTEAFF.

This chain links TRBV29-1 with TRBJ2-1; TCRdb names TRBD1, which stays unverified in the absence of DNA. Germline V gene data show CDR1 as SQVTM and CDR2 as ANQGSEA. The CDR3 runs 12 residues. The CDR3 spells CSVLVGGNEQFF.

The CDR3 protein is CASSRLDEQFF. The chain employs TRBV28 and TRBJ2-1. CDR1 MDHEN and CDR2 SYDVKM come from the germline V gene. The CDR3 has 11 amino acids.

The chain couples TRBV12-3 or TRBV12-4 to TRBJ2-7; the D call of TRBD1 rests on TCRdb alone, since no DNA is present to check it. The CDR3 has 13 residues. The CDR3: CASTPGVFNEQYF.

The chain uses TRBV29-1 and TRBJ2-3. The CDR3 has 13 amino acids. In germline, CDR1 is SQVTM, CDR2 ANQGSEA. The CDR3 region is CSVDIGVTDTQYF.

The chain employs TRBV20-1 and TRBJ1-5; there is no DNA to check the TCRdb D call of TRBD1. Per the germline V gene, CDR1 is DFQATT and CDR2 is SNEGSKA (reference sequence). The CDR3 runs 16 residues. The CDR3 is CSARGLGTDHLQPQHF.

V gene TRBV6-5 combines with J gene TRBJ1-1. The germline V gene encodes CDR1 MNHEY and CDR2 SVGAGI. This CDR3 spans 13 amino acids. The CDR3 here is CASSYNWGTEAFF.

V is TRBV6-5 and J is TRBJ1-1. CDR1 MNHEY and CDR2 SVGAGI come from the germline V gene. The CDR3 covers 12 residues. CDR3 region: CASSYMGSEAFF.

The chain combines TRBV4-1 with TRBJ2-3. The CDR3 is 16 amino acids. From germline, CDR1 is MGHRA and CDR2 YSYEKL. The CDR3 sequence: CASSQGGGAGTDTQYF.

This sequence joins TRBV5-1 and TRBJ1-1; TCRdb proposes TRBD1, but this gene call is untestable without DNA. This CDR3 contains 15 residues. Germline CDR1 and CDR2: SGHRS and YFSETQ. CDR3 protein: CASSVGQGASTEAFF. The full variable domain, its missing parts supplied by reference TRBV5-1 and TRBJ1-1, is KAGVTQTPRYLIKTRGQQVTLSCSPISGHRSVSWYQQTPGQGLQFLFEYFSETQRNKGNFPGRFSGRQFSNSRSEMNVSTLELGDSALYLCASSVGQGASTEAFFGQGTRLTVV.

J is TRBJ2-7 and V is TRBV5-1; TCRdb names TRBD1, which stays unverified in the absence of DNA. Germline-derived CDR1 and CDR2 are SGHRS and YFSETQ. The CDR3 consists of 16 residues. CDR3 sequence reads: CASSHLGGPRSYEQYF.

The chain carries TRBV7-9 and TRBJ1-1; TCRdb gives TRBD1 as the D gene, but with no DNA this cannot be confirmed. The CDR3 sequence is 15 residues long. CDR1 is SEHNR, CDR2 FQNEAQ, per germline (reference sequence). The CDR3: CASSSDPGSNTEAFF.

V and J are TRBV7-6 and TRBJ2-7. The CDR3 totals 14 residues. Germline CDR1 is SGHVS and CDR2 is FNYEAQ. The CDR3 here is CASSLRPVIYEQYF.

CDR3 in amino acids: CASSQAVGHPYEQYF. The chain links TRBV4-3 to TRBJ2-7. The CDR3 loop spans 15 amino acids. Germline CDR1 and CDR2: LGHNA and YSLEER.

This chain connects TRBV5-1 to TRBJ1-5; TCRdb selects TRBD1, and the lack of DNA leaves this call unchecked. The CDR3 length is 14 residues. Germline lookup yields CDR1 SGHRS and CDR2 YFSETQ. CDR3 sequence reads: CASSLKPGNQPQHF.

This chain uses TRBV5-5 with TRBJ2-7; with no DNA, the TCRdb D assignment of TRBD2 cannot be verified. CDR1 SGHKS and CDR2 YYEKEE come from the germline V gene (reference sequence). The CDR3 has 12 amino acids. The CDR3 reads CASRRTSYEQYF.

The CDR3 sequence: CSAARAATNEKLFF. The rearrangement links TRBV20-1 to TRBJ1-4. Germline-derived CDR1 and CDR2 are DFQATT and SNEGSKA (reference sequence). The CDR3 extends over 14 amino acids.

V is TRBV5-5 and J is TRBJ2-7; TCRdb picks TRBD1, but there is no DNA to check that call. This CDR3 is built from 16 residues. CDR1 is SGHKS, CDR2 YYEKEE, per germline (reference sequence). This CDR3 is CASGSETGRSSYEQYF.

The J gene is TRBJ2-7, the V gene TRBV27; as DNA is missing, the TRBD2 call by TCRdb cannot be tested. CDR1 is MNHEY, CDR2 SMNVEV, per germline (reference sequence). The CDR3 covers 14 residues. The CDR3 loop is CASSSLGGIYEQYF.

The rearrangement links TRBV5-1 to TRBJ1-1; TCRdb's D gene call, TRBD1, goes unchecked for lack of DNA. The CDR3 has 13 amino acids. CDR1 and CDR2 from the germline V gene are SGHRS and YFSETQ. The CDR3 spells CASSFGAGTEAFF.